Reported below is one T cell receptor (beta chain). The antigen remains unidentified. TCRdb redid the calling of the 5' RACE reads with MiXCR, one entry per CDR3 protein. Seen here are roughly 8,500 distinct CDR3 sequences, around 53% observed once, and the top ten hold about 6.4%. Trimming cost V 2 bases and J 0 bases, with 18 bases left between them. The CDR3 is 18 amino acids. The germline V gene encodes CDR1 MGHDK and CDR2 SYGVNS. Treg sorting used a CD4+CD25+CD127-/low gate. Whole-study results and caveats: Tumor Tregs overlapped most with tumor, then blood, naive CD4+ cells.

The chain recombines TRBV25-1 with TRBJ2-3; D could derive from TRBD1 or TRBD2 (5 bases each). Source material: Tregs sorted from a lymph node. The sequence came from a female donor with breast cancer. The DNA for the CDR3 is TGTGCCAGCAGTGAAACCCGCCGGGACGGGTATAGCACAGATACGCAGTATTTT. It is translated as CASSETRRDGYSTDTQYF.